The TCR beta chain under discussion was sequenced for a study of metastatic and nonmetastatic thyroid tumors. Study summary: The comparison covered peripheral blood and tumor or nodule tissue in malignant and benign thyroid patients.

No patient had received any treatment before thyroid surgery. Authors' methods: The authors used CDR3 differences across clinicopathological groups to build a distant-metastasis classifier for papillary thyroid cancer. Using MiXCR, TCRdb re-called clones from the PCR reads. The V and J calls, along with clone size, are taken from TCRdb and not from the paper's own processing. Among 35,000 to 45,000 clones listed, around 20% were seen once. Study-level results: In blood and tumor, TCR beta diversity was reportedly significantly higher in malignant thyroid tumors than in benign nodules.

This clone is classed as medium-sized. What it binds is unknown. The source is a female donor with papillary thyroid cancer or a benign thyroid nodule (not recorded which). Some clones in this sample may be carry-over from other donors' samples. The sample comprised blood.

CDR3 sequence (DNA): TGTGCCTCCTCCGGGACAGGGGGCTATGGCTACACCTTC. Residues: CASSGTGGYGYTF. This chain uses TRBV24-1 with TRBJ1-2, with 11 bases lining up with TRBD1. With V trimmed by 12 bases and J by 4 bases, 6 bases remained unmatched. Germline loops: CDR1 KGHDR, CDR2 SFDVKD. CDR3 length: 13 residues.